Listed below are T cell receptor beta chains from one sample, sequenced in a study of CD8 T cells in ankylosing spondylitis. Using its own MiXCR run on the 5' RACE reads, TCRdb lists one record per CDR3 protein. The sample contains roughly 160,000 distinct CDR3 sequences, approximately 10% of which appear only once. The material sequenced was blood, either unsorted or a sorted T cell fraction (not recorded which). The receptors stem from a female donor with ankylosing spondylitis or in good health (not recorded which). The CDR3 runs from the conserved cysteine through the conserved F or W. Each record gives: J gene, clone size, V gene, D gene, CDR3 protein, CDR3 DNA. D genes are given only for firm matches. Not all rows give a size; the values are once, few, many and, for expanded clones, a class.

TRBJ2-1	few	TRBV6-5	.	CASSYFSGSKRGNEQFF	TGTGCCAGCAGTTACTTCTCAGGGAGCAAGAGGGGCAATGAGCAGTTCTTC
TRBJ2-3	many	TRBV27	.	CASSLSAGTDTQYF	TGTGCCAGCAGTTTATCCGCAGGCACGGATACGCAGTATTTT
TRBJ2-3	.	TRBV6-4	TRBD2	CASSLLPLGLAGVSDFGTDTQYF	TGTGCCAGCAGTCTGTTACCGTTGGGACTAGCGGGAGTGTCGGATTTTGGGACAGATACGCAGTATTTT
TRBJ1-1	many	TRBV6-1	.	CASSEERTGNTEAFF	TGTGCCAGCAGTGAAGAGAGGACGGGTAACACTGAAGCTTTCTTT
TRBJ2-3	.	TRBV20-1	.	CSAIRDKGHVTDTQYF	TGCAGTGCAATCCGGGACAAGGGACATGTTACAGATACGCAGTATTTT
TRBJ2-7	few	TRBV7-9	.	CASSLSGQGREQYF	TGTGCCAGCAGCTTATCAGGGCAGGGCCGTGAGCAGTACTTC
TRBJ2-7	few	TRBV12-3/TRBV12-4	.	CASRGEDYEQYF	TGTGCCAGCAGGGGGGAGGACTACGAGCAGTACTTC
TRBJ2-7	.	TRBV10-3	TRBD2	CAIKRLAGDNSYEQYF	TGTGCCATCAAGCGCCTAGCGGGAGACAACTCCTACGAGCAGTACTTC
TRBJ2-1	.	TRBV7-7	.	CASSLGADSYNEQFF	TGTGCTAGCAGCTTAGGAGCGGACTCCTACAATGAGCAGTTCTTC
TRBJ1-1	.	TRBV4-3	.	CASSQDPTRGEAFF	TGCGCCAGCAGCCAAGATCCCACACGCGGCGAAGCTTTCTTT
TRBJ1-1	many	TRBV4-2	.	CASSRAILDTPEAFF	TGTGCCAGCAGCCGAGCCATCCTTGACACCCCTGAAGCTTTCTTT
TRBJ2-1	many	TRBV7-9	TRBD2	CASSLVLAGDSEQFF	TGTGCCAGCAGCCTAGTCCTAGCGGGAGATAGTGAGCAGTTCTTC
TRBJ2-5	many	TRBV20-1	TRBD2	CSARDMGLAGVFQETQYF	TGCAGTGCTAGAGATATGGGTCTAGCGGGAGTATTCCAAGAGACCCAGTACTTC
TRBJ2-3	.	TRBV9	.	CASSPPADSTDTQYF	TGTGCCAGCAGCCCCCCGGCGGATAGCACAGATACGCAGTATTTT
TRBJ2-3	.	TRBV28	.	CASSLGRGGTDTQYF	TGTGCCAGCAGTTTGGGGCGGGGCGGCACAGATACGCAGTATTTT
TRBJ2-7	many	TRBV4-2	.	CASSQAMSSYEQYF	TGTGCCAGCAGCCAAGCCATGAGCTCCTACGAGCAGTACTTC
TRBJ2-4	many	TRBV12-3/TRBV12-4	.	CASSVGEGFGYF	TGTGCCAGCAGTGTAGGTGAAGGGTTTGGATACTTC
TRBJ2-1	.	TRBV3-1	.	CASSLLVDNEQFF	TGTGCCAGCAGCCTTCTAGTCGACAATGAGCAGTTCTTC
TRBJ1-2	.	TRBV9	.	CASSVGGHYGYTF	TGTGCCAGCAGCGTAGGAGGCCACTATGGCTACACCTTC
TRBJ2-3	.	TRBV4-2	TRBD2	CASSQEPGGGATDTQYF	TGTGCCAGCAGCCAAGAACCTGGGGGAGGGGCGACAGATACGCAGTATTTT
TRBJ1-5	.	TRBV20-1	.	CSARGGVGVDQPQHF	TGCAGTGCTAGAGGAGGGGTCGGTGTGGATCAGCCCCAGCATTTT
TRBJ2-7	many	TRBV5-6	.	CASSLRNSFREQYF	TGTGCCAGCAGCTTGAGAAACAGCTTCCGGGAGCAGTACTTC
TRBJ2-2	many	TRBV30	TRBD2	CAWGTIGTGELFF	TGTGCCTGGGGGACTATCGGGACCGGGGAGCTGTTTTTT
TRBJ1-4	few	TRBV4-3	.	CASSQELAPPNEKLFF	TGCGCCAGCAGCCAAGAGCTAGCACCGCCAAATGAAAAACTGTTTTTT
TRBJ2-2	many	TRBV28	.	CASSLFQNTGELFF	TGTGCCAGCAGTTTATTCCAGAACACCGGGGAGCTGTTTTTT
TRBJ1-1	.	TRBV15	.	CATSRDLRYTEAFF	TGTGCCACCAGCAGAGATCTTAGATACACTGAAGCTTTCTTT
TRBJ2-1	many	TRBV5-1	TRBD2	CASSSEAGEEDEQFF	TGCGCCAGCAGCTCCGAAGCGGGAGAAGAGGATGAGCAGTTCTTC
TRBJ2-3	few	TRBV9	.	CASSVTPDTQYF	TGTGCCAGCAGCGTAACACCAGATACGCAGTATTTT
TRBJ2-1	few	TRBV29-1	.	CSVEEGTPQFF	TGCAGCGTTGAAGAGGGGACGCCGCAGTTCTTC
TRBJ2-7	.	TRBV30	TRBD1	CAWEATGAYEQYF	TGTGCCTGGGAGGCGACAGGGGCTTACGAGCAGTACTTC
TRBJ2-1	.	TRBV30	TRBD2	CAWSPSGPNEQFF	TGTGCCTGGAGCCCTAGCGGGCCCAATGAGCAGTTCTTC
TRBJ2-1	.	TRBV20-1	.	CSARAGADDEQFF	TGCAGTGCCCGAGCAGGGGCGGATGATGAGCAGTTCTTC
TRBJ2-7	few	TRBV7-2	.	CASSLGRGRGSSYEQYF	TGTGCCAGCAGCTTAGGCCGGGGGCGGGGGAGCTCCTACGAGCAGTACTTC
TRBJ2-1	many	TRBV5-6	TRBD2	CASSPTSGRPVLYNEQFF	TGTGCCAGCAGCCCAACTAGCGGGAGGCCCGTACTCTACAATGAGCAGTTCTTC
TRBJ2-2	few	TRBV12-3/TRBV12-4	.	CASSLIDTGELFF	TGTGCCAGCAGTTTAATAGACACCGGGGAGCTGTTTTTT
TRBJ2-7	few	TRBV20-1	.	CSARNLAPSYEQYF	TGCAGTGCTAGAAACCTAGCACCCTCCTACGAGCAGTACTTC
TRBJ2-7	many	TRBV4-3	TRBD2	CASSQVAGGPYEQYF	TGCGCCAGCAGCCAAGTCGCGGGAGGGCCCTACGAGCAGTACTTC
TRBJ2-7	many	TRBV10-2	TRBD2	CASTLAETYEQYF	TGCGCCAGCACCCTAGCGGAAACCTACGAGCAGTACTTC
TRBJ2-7	many	TRBV7-9	.	CASSQRASYEQYF	TGTGCCAGCAGTCAACGAGCGAGCTACGAGCAGTACTTC
TRBJ1-1	few	TRBV27	.	CASISGAEAFF	TGTGCCAGCATCTCTGGGGCTGAAGCTTTCTTT
TRBJ1-1	many	TRBV9	.	CASSVGKGTEAFF	TGTGCCAGCAGCGTAGGAAAGGGCACTGAAGCTTTCTTT
TRBJ2-1	.	TRBV9	TRBD2	CASSDRQRLADNEQFF	TGTGCCAGCAGCGACCGACAGCGACTAGCAGACAATGAGCAGTTCTTC
TRBJ2-2	.	TRBV27	.	CASSSLSLGELFF	TGTGCCAGCAGTTCCCTATCCCTGGGGGAGCTGTTTTTT
TRBJ2-7	.	TRBV18	.	CASSPSTGTTYEQYF	TGTGCCAGCTCACCTTCGACAGGGACTACCTACGAGCAGTACTTC
TRBJ2-3	many	TRBV20-1	.	CSASPGQGKRDTQYF	TGCAGTGCTAGTCCGGGGCAGGGAAAAAGGGATACGCAGTATTTT
TRBJ2-5	.	TRBV4-3	.	CASSQDVGRTQYF	TGCGCCAGCAGCCAAGACGTGGGGCGGACCCAGTACTTC
TRBJ1-2	.	TRBV25-1	.	CASSELQGHYGYTF	TGTGCCAGCAGTGAATTACAGGGACACTATGGCTACACCTTC
TRBJ1-1	many	TRBV29-1	TRBD1	CSALGQGATEAFF	TGCAGCGCCCTGGGACAGGGCGCCACTGAAGCTTTCTTT
TRBJ2-1	.	TRBV13	TRBD2	CASSEPSGRANEQFF	TGTGCCAGCAGCGAACCTAGCGGGAGGGCCAATGAGCAGTTCTTC
TRBJ1-5	.	TRBV7-6	.	CASSLLAVGNQPQHF	TGTGCCAGCAGCTTACTGGCGGTCGGCAATCAGCCCCAGCATTTT
TRBJ1-1	many	TRBV7-9	.	CASSLDKNTEAFF	TGTGCCAGCAGCTTAGACAAGAACACTGAAGCTTTCTTT
TRBJ2-5	.	TRBV10-3	.	CAISESAELNTETQYF	TGTGCCATCAGTGAGTCGGCAGAACTGAATACGGAGACCCAGTACTTC
TRBJ2-7	.	TRBV20-1	.	CSASKRDTLARGPYEQYF	TGCAGTGCTAGTAAACGGGACACCCTAGCGAGAGGGCCTTACGAGCAGTACTTC